The clone carrying this TCR beta chain has more than one count but fewer than ten. Germline CDR1 and CDR2: SGDLS and YYNGEE. There are 16 residues in the CDR3. V was clipped by 4 bases and J by 4 bases; unmatched bases: 10. This sample stems from a study of blood T cell repertoires in COVID-19. TCRdb keeps only in-frame clones here, not all; method: immunoSEQ multiplex PCR. The repertoire has almost 300,000 clones, more than 75% of them found once; the top ten carry 1% to 1.5%. The receptor's source is a man aged 70 or older with acute or convalescent COVID-19. The sequencing input was peripheral blood. The V gene is TRBV9, the J gene TRBJ2-5; 10 bases agree with TRBD1. This CDR3 reads CASSTRQGASGETQYF. DNA of the CDR3: TGTGCCAGCAGCACCCGACAGGGGGCGAGCGGAGAGACCCAGTACTTC.